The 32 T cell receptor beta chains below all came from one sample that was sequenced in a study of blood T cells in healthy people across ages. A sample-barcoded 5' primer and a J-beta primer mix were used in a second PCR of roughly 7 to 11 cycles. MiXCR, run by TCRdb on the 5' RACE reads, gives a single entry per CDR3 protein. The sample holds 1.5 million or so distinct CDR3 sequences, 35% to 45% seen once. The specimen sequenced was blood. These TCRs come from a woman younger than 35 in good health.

Here the CDR3 DNA reads TGTGCCAGCAGACAGGGGCCTGAAGCTTTCTTT. Encoded protein: CASRQGPEAFF. The chain couples TRBV25-1 to TRBJ1-1; TRBD1 matches 7 bases. CDR3 length equals 11 residues. From germline, CDR1 is MGHDK and CDR2 SYGVNS. V dropped 6 bases and J dropped 6; count of bases not matched to a gene: 1.

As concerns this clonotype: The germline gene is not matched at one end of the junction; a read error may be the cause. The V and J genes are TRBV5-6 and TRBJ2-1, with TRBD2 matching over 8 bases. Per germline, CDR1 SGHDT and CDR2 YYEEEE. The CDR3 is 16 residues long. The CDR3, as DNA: TGTGTCAGCAGCTTAGGAGCGGGAGAGATCTACAATGAGCAGTTCTTC. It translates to CVSSLGAGEIYNEQFF.

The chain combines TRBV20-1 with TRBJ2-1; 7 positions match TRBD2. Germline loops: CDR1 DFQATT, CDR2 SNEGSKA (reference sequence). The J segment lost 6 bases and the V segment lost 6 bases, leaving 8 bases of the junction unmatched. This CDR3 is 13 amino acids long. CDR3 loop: CSARGLVGNEQFF. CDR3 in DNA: TGCAGTGCCCGCGGACTAGTCGGCAATGAGCAGTTCTTC.

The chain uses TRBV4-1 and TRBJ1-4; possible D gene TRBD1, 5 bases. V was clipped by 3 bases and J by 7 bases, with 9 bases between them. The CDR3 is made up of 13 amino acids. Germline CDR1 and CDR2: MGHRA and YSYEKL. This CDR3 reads CASSHPRGEKLFF. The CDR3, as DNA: TGCGCCAGCAGCCATCCGAGGGGTGAAAAACTGTTTTTT.

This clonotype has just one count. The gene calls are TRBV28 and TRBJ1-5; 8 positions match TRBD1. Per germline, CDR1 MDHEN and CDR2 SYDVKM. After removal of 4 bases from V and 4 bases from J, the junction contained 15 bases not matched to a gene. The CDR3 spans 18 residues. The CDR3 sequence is CASSSGGQRTLPNQPQHF. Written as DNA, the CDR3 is TGTGCCAGCAGTTCAGGGGGCCAACGAACCTTACCGAATCAGCCCCAGCATTTT.

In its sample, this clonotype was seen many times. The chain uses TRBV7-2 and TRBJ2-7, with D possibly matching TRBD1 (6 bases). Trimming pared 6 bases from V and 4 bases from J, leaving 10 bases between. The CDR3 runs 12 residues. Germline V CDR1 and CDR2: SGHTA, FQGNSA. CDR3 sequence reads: CASSSQGYEQYF. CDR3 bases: TGTGCCAGCAGTTCCCAGGGGTACGAGCAGTACTTC.

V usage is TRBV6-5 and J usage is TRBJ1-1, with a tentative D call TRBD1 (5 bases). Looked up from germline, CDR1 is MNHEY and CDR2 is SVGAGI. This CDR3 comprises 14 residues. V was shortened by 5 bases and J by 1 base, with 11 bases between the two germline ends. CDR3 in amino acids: CASSLGTWNTEAFF. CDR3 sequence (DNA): TGTGCCAGCAGTCTTGGGACTTGGAACACTGAAGCTTTCTTT.

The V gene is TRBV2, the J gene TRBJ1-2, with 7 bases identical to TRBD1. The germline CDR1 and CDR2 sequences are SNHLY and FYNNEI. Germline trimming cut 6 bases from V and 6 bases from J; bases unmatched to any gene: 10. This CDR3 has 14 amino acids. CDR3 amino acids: CASRPGTVLHGYTF. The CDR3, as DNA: TGTGCCAGCAGACCCGGGACAGTTCTACATGGCTACACCTTC.

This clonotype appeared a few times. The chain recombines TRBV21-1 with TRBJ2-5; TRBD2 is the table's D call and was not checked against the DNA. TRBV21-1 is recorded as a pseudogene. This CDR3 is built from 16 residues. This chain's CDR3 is CASSSGPRRLEETQYF. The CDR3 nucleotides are TGTGCCAGCAGCAGTGGACCTAGACGGTTGGAAGAGACCCAGTACTTC.

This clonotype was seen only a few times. CDR3 in amino acids: CASSYRDGQPQHF. CDR3 nucleotide sequence: TGTGCCAGCAGTTACAGGGACGGACAGCCCCAGCATTTT. J is TRBJ1-5 and V is TRBV6-6; the D gene is possibly TRBD1 (5 bases). Germline-derived CDR1 and CDR2 are MNHNY and SVGAGI (reference sequence). The CDR3 runs to 13 residues. V was trimmed by 2 bases and J by 7 bases, leaving 9 bases between them.

The CDR3 spells CASSQDSQISNQPQHF. CDR3 coding DNA: TGCGCCAGCAGCCAAGATAGTCAGATTAGCAATCAGCCCCAGCATTTT. V gene TRBV4-1 combines with J gene TRBJ1-5; D ambiguous. Germline V CDR1 and CDR2: MGHRA, YSYEKL. The CDR3 runs to 16 residues. The V end was cut by 0 bases, the J end by 0 bases, with 9 bases between.

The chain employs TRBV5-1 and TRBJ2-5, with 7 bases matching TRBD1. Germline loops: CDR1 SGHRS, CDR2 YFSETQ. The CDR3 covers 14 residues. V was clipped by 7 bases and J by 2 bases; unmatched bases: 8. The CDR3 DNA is TGCGCCAGCGGCCCAGGGACAGCTCAAGAGACCCAGTACTTC. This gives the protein CASGPGTAQETQYF.

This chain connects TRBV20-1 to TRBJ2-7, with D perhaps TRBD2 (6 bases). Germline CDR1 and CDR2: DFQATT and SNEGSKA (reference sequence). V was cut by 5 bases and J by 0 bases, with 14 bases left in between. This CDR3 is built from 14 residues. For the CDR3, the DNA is TGCAGTGCTTCAGGAGCGGGCCCCTCCTACGAGCAGTACTTC. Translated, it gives CSASGAGPSYEQYF.

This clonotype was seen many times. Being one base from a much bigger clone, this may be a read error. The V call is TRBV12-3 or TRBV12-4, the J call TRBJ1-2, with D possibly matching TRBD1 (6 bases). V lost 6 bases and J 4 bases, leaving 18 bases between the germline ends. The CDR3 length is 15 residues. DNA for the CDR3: TGTGCCAGCAGCCTTGCAGGGGAGAAGGTCTATGGCTACACCTTC. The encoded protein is CASSLAGEKVYGYTF.

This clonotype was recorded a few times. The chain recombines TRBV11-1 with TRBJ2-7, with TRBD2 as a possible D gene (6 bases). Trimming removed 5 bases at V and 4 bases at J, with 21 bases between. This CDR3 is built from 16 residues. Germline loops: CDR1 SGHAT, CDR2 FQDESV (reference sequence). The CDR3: CASSPRLSSDPYEQYF. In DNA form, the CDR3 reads TGTGCCAGCAGCCCAAGGCTGTCTAGCGACCCTTACGAGCAGTACTTC.

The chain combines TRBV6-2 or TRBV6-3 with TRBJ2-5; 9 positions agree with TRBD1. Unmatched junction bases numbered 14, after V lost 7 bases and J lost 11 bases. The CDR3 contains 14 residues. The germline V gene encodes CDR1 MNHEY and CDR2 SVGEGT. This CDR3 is CASKGQGFDNEQYF. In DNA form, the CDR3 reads TGTGCCAGCAAAGGACAGGGGTTCGACAATGAGCAGTACTTC.

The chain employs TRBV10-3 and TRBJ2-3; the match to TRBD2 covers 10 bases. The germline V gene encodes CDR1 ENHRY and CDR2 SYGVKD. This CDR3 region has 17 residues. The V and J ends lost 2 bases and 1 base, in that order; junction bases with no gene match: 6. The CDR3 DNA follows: TGTGCCATCAGTGAGCCCCTTCTAGCGGGGGGCACAGATACGCAGTATTTT. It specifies CAISEPLLAGGTDTQYF.

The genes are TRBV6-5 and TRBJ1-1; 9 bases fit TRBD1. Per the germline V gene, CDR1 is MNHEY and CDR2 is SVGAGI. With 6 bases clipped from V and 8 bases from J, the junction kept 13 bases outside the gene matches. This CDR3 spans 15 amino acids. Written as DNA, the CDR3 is TGTGCCAGCAGGCAACCACAGGGGGCGAGTGGAGAAGCTTTCTTT. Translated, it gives CASRQPQGASGEAFF.

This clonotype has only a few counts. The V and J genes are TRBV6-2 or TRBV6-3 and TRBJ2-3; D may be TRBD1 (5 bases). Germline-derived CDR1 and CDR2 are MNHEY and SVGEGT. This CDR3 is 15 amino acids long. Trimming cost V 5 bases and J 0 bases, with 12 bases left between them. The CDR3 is CASSDRQWSTDTQYF. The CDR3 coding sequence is TGTGCCAGCAGTGACCGACAGTGGAGCACAGATACGCAGTATTTT.

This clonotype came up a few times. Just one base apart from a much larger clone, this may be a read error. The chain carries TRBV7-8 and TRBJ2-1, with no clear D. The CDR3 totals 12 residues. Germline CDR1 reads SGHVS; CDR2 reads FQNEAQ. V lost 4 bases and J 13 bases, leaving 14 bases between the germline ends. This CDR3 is CASSYGFETQFF. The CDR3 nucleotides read TGTGCCAGCAGCTACGGCTTCGAGACCCAGTTCTTC.

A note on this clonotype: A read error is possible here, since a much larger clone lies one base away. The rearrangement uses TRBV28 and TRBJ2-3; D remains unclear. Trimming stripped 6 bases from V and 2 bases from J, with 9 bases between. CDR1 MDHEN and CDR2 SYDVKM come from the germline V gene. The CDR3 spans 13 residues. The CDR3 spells CASSQWITDTQYF. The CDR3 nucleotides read TGTGCCAGCAGCCAGTGGATCACAGATACGCAGTATTTT.

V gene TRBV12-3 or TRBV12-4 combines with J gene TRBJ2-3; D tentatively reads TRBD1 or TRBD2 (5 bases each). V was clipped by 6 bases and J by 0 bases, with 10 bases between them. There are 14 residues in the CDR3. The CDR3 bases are TGTGCCAGCAGACCCGGGGACAGCACAGATACGCAGTATTTT. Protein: CASRPGDSTDTQYF.

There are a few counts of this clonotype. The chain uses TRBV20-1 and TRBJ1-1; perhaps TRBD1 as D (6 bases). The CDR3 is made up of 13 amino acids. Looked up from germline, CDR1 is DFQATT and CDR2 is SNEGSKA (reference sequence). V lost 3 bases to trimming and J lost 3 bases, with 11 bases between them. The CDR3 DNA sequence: TGCAGTGCTAGGGGGCACAGGGACACTGAAGCTTTCTTT. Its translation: CSARGHRDTEAFF.

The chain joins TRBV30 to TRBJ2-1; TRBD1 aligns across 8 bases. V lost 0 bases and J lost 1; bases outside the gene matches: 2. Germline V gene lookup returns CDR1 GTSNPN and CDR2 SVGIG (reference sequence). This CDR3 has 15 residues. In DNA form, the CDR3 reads TGTGCCTGGAGTGTAACAGGGGGATCCTACAATGAGCAGTTCTTC. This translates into CAWSVTGGSYNEQFF.

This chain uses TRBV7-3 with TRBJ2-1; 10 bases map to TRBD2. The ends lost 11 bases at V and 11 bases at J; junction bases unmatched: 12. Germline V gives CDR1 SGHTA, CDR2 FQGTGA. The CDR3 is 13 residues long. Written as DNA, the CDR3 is TGTGCCCTAGAACTAGCGGGGTTGTATAAGCAGTTCTTC. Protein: CALELAGLYKQFF. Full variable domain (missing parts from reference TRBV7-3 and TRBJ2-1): GAGVSQTPSNKVTEKGKYVELRCDPISGHTALYWYRQSLGQGPEFLIYFQGTGAADDSGLPNDRFFAVRPEGSVSTLKIQRTERGDSAVYLCALELAGLYKQFFGPGTRLTVL.

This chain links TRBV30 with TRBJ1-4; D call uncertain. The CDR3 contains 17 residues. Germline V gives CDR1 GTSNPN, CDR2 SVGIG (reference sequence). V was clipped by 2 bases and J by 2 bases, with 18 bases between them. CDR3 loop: CAWSHTTLRLTNEKLFF. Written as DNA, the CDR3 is TGTGCCTGGAGTCACACTACACTCAGGTTGACTAATGAAAAACTGTTTTTT.

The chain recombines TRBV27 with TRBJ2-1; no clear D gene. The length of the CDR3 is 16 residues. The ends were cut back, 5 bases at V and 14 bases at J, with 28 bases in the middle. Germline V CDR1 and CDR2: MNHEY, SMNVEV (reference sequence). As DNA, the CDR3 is TGTGCCAGCAGTCCTCAGTTCGCGAACCTGGAATCGTTGGAGTTCTTC. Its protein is CASSPQFANLESLEFF.

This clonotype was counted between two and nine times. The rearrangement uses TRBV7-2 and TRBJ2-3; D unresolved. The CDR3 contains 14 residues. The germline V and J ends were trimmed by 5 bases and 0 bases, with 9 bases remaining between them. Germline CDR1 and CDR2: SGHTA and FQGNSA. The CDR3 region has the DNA TGTGCCAGCAGCCGAGATCAGAGCACAGATACGCAGTATTTT. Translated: CASSRDQSTDTQYF.

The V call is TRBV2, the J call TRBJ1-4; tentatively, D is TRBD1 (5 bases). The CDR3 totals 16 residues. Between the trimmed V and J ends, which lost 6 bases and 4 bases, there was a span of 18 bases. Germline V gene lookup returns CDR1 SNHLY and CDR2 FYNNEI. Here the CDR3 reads CASRKDGGPYNEKLFF. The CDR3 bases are TGTGCCAGCAGGAAGGACGGGGGACCCTATAATGAAAAACTGTTTTTT.

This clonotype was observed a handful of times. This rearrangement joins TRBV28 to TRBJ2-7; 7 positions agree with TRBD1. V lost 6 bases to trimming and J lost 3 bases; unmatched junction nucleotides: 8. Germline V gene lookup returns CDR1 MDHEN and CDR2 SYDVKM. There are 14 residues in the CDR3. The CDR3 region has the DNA TGTGCCAGCAGGCGGACAGGAATCCTCTACGAGCAGTACTTC. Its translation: CASRRTGILYEQYF.

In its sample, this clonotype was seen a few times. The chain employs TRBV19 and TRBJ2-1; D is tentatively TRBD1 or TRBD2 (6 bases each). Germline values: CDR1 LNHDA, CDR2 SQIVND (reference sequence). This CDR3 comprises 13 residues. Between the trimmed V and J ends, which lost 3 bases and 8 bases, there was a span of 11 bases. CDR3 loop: CASSIGGGHEQFF. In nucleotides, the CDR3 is TGTGCCAGTAGTATCGGAGGGGGGCATGAGCAGTTCTTC. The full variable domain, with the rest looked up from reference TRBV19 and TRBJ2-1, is DGGITQSPKYLFRKEGQNVTLSCEQNLNHDAMYWYRQDPGQGLRLIYYSQIVNDFQKGDIAEGYSVSREKKESFPLTVTSAQKNPTAFYLCASSIGGGHEQFFGPGTRLTVL.

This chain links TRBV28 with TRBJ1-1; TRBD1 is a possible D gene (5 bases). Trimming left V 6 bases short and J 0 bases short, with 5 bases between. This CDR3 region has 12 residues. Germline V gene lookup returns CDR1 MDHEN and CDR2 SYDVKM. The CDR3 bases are TGTGCCAGCAGACAGGTGAACACTGAAGCTTTCTTT. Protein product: CASRQVNTEAFF.